The next 14 T cell receptor beta chains were all read from a single sample in a study of T cells expressing NK-cell markers. TCRdb derives one entry per CDR3 protein from the 5' RACE reads, leaving out DNA. The sample's table shows about 180,000 distinct CDR3 sequences. Sequenced material: blood T cells: a sorted CD56 or NKG2C T cell subset, CD4+ or CD8+ T cells, or bulk PBMC T cells (not recorded which). Every receptor here comes from a woman aged 18-70 years in good health.

The chain recombines TRBV12-3 or TRBV12-4 with TRBJ1-5. CDR3 length: 15 amino acids. This CDR3 is CASSLFYEGNQPQHF.

This chain joins TRBV18 and TRBJ2-7; there is no DNA to check the TCRdb D call of TRBD1. Germline V CDR1 and CDR2: KGHSH, LQKENI. CDR3 size: 13 residues. This chain's CDR3 is CASSPRQGDEQYF.

The chain has TRBV5-1 and TRBJ2-2; TCRdb's assignment of TRBD1 cannot be checked, as there is no DNA. CDR3 length: 15 residues. The germline CDR1 and CDR2 sequences are SGHRS and YFSETQ. The CDR3 here is CASRSGTPGTGELFF.

This rearrangement joins TRBV12-3 or TRBV12-4 to TRBJ1-1. The CDR3 is 14 residues long. CDR3 loop: CASSLGHGFTEAFF.

This sequence joins TRBV7-6 and TRBJ1-4; checking the TCRdb D call of TRBD1 is not possible without DNA. The CDR3 covers 15 residues. Germline lookup yields CDR1 SGHVS and CDR2 FNYEAQ. The CDR3 protein is CASSIGQTPGEKLFF.

The V call is TRBV11-1, the J call TRBJ2-7; TCRdb picks TRBD2, but there is no DNA to check that call. The CDR3 consists of 17 residues. Germline V lookup: CDR1 SGHAT, CDR2 FQDESV (reference sequence). The CDR3 is CASSLGLAGEFYREQYF.

V gene TRBV20-1 combines with J gene TRBJ1-5; TCRdb outputs TRBD1, but without DNA this stays unchecked. Looked up from germline, CDR1 is DFQATT and CDR2 is SNEGSKA (reference sequence). The CDR3 extends over 17 amino acids. The CDR3 is CSARGRGQGYSNQPQHF.

The chain has TRBV20-1 and TRBJ2-4; TCRdb designates TRBD1, a call that cannot be tested without DNA. The CDR3 contains 14 residues. CDR1 and CDR2 (germline): DFQATT, SNEGSKA (reference sequence). CDR3 sequence reads: CSARVETGGNIQYF.

J is TRBJ2-1 and V is TRBV12-3 or TRBV12-4. This CDR3 contains 11 residues. The CDR3 spells CASNKYNEQFF.

The rearrangement links TRBV7-2 to TRBJ1-1. Germline V lookup: CDR1 SGHTA, CDR2 FQGNSA. There are 13 residues in the CDR3. This CDR3 is CASSTWLLREAFF.

The CDR3: CATSSALGRTSPLSGANVLTF. The chain carries TRBV15 and TRBJ2-6; checking the TCRdb D call of TRBD2 is not possible without DNA. The CDR3 extends over 21 amino acids. Germline V gene lookup returns CDR1 LNHNV and CDR2 YYDKDF (reference sequence).

This chain links TRBV5-1 with TRBJ2-7. This CDR3 region has 14 residues. The germline V gene has CDR1 SGHRS and CDR2 YFSETQ. CDR3 region: CASSLNSFDNGQYF.

The chain employs TRBV9 and TRBJ2-1. CDR3 length equals 16 residues. Germline V CDR1 and CDR2: SGDLS, YYNGEE. CDR3 loop: CASSVYPGRSFNEQFF.

J is TRBJ2-3 and V is TRBV11-2; TCRdb designates TRBD2, a call that cannot be tested without DNA. This CDR3 contains 18 residues. Germline-derived CDR1 and CDR2 are SGHAT and FQNNGV. This CDR3 reads CASSLGSGTNLGEDTQYF.